The following is a T cell receptor (beta chain) sequence with its context. The target antigen is unknown. CD45RO/CCR7/CD25/CD127/CD95/CD27 staining was used to isolate CD4+ naive, central memory, regulatory and stem cell-like memory cells by sorting. The sample is drawn from a study of beta chain features in type 1 diabetes. Findings and caveats of the study: The study left unresolved whether HLA type influences TCRB rearrangement.

Expressed TCRB transcripts were sequenced because the isolated RNA had all been reverse transcribed beforehand. For naive, central memory and regulatory T cell samples, reads averaged roughly 4 million. Using immunoSEQ multiplex PCR, the repertoire was profiled, and TCRdb retains in-frame clones only, with some absent. The table lists 450,000 to 600,000 clones, approximately 31% of them singletons. The germline V gene encodes CDR1 SGHTA and CDR2 FQGNSA. V lost 6 bases, J lost 5 bases, and 9 bases lay in between. This CDR3 has 12 residues. This TCR was recovered from a man aged 18-30 years in good health. The sample taken for sequencing was naive CD4+ T cells from blood. The chain combines TRBV7-2 with TRBJ2-3; D is possibly TRBD2 (5 bases). For the CDR3, the DNA is TGTGCCAGCAGGGATCGGGGAGATACGCAGTATTTT. Its translation is CASRDRGDTQYF. The full variable domain, its missing parts supplied by reference TRBV7-2 and TRBJ2-3, is GAGVSQSPSNKVTEKGKDVELRCDPISGHTALYWYRQSLGQGLEFLIYFQGNSAPDKSGLPSDRFSAERTGGSVSTLTIQRTQQEDSAVYLCASRDRGDTQYFGPGTRLTVL.